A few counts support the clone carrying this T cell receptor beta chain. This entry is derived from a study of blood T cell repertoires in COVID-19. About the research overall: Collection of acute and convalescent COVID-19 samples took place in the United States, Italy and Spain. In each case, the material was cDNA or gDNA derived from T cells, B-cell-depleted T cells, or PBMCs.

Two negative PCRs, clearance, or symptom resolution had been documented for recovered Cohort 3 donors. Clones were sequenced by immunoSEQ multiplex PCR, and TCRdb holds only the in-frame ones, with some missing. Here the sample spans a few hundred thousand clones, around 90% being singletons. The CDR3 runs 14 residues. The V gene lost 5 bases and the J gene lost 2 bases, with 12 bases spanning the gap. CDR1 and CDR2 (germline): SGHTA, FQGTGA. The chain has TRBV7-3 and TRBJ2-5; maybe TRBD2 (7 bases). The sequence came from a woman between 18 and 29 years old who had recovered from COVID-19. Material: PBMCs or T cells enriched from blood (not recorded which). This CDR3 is CASSRGGAQETQYF. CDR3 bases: TGTGCCAGCAGCCGAGGGGGGGCTCAAGAGACCCAGTACTTC.